Shown below are 5 T cell receptor beta chains from a single sample sequenced in a study of T cell repertoires in cytomegalovirus infection. TCRdb redid the calling of the reads with MiXCR, one entry per CDR3 protein. The profile shows about 920,000 distinct CDR3 sequences, roughly 31% of them singletons. Their antigens remain unidentified. Here the sequenced sample was cultured CD8+ T cells from PBMCs, taken from culture after CMV antigen stimulation. The receptors were gathered from a human donor in good health (CMV status not recorded). Some clones in this sample may be carry-over from other donors' samples.

Notes on this clonotype: Compared with germline, one end of the junction differs, possibly owing to a read error. This chain uses TRBV2 with TRBJ2-7; D ambiguous. This CDR3 contains 11 residues. Looked up from germline, CDR1 is SNHLY and CDR2 is FYNNEI. The CDR3 DNA is TGTGCCAGCACGGTCTCCCACGAGCAGTACTTC. This sequence encodes CASTVSHEQYF.

This clonotype came up a few times. The V gene is TRBV19, the J gene TRBJ1-4, with TRBD1 identical over 7 bases. Germline CDR1 LNHDA, CDR2 SQIVND (reference sequence). The CDR3 has 16 residues. Germline trimming cut 7 bases from V and 5 bases from J; bases unmatched to any gene: 13. CDR3 region: CASTYGTVDLNEKLFF. In nucleotides, the CDR3 is TGTGCCAGTACGTACGGGACAGTCGACTTAAATGAAAAACTGTTTTTT. Variable domain in full (rest from reference TRBV19 and TRBJ1-4): DGGITQSPKYLFRKEGQNVTLSCEQNLNHDAMYWYRQDPGQGLRLIYYSQIVNDFQKGDIAEGYSVSREKKESFPLTVTSAQKNPTAFYLCASTYGTVDLNEKLFFGSGTQLSVL.

The rearrangement uses TRBV19 and TRBJ2-1; 9 bases line up with TRBD1. There are 17 residues in the CDR3. The V gene end was trimmed by 2 bases and the J gene end by 4 bases; junction bases not matched to a gene: 9. The germline gives CDR1 LNHDA, CDR2 SQIVND (reference sequence). The CDR3 DNA reads TGTGCCAGTAGTATAAGGACAGGGGATCGGATGTACAATGAGCAGTTCTTC. Translation: CASSIRTGDRMYNEQFF. Full variable domain (remainder filled in from reference TRBV19 and TRBJ2-1): DGGITQSPKYLFRKEGQNVTLSCEQNLNHDAMYWYRQDPGQGLRLIYYSQIVNDFQKGDIAEGYSVSREKKESFPLTVTSAQKNPTAFYLCASSIRTGDRMYNEQFFGPGTRLTVL.

This chain connects TRBV6-8 to TRBJ1-1; no definite D call. Germline assignment: CDR1 MNHGY and CDR2 SAAAGT. V lost 6 bases and J 5 bases, leaving 13 bases between the germline ends. The CDR3 length is 13 residues. Here the CDR3 DNA reads TGTGCCAGCAGGCTAGAGGGATGGACTGAAGCTTTCTTT. Translation: CASRLEGWTEAFF.

The rearrangement joins TRBV6-5 to TRBJ1-3, with D perhaps TRBD1 (5 bases). The germline V gene encodes CDR1 MNHEY and CDR2 SVGAGI. This CDR3 contains 15 residues. With 0 bases removed from V and 0 bases from J, the gap between germline ends came to 6 bases. The CDR3 coding sequence is TGTGCCAGCAGTTACTCGGGACTCTCTGGAAACACCATATATTTT. This encodes CASSYSGLSGNTIYF.